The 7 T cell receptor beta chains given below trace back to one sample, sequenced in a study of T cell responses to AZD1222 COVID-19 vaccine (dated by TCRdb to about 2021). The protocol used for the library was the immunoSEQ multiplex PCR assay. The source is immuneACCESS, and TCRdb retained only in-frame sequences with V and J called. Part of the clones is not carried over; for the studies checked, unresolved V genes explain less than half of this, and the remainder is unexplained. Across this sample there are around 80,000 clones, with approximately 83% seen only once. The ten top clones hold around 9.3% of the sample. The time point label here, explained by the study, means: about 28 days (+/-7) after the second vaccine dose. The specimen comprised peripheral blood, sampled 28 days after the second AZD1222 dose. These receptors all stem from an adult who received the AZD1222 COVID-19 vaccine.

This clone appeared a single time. The CDR3 sequence is CASSLGAGNTEAFF. For the CDR3, the DNA is TGTGCCAGTAGTTTAGGCGCCGGAAACACTGAAGCTTTCTTT. The V call is TRBV19, the J call TRBJ1-1; D is undetermined. The CDR3 has 14 amino acids. The germline CDR1 and CDR2 sequences are LNHDA and SQIVND (reference sequence). V lost 5 bases, J lost 2 bases, and 12 bases lay in between.

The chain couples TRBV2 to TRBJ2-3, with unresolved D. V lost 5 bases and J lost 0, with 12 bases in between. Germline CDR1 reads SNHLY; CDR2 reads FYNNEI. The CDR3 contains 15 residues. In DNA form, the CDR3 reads TGTGCCAGCAGTACCTCAGACTCTAGCACAGATACGCAGTATTTT. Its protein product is CASSTSDSSTDTQYF.

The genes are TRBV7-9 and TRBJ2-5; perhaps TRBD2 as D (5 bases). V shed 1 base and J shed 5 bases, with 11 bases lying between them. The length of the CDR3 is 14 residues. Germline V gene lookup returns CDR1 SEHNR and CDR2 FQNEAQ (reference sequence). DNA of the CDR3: TGTGCCAGCAGCTTAGTTGGCGGGCGGGAGACCCAGTACTTC. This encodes CASSLVGGRETQYF.

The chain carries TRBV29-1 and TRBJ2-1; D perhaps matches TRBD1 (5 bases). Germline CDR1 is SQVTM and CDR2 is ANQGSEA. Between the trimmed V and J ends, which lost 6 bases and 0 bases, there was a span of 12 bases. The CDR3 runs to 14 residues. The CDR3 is CSVARQISYNEQFF. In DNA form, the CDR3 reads TGCAGCGTAGCTCGACAGATCTCCTACAATGAGCAGTTCTTC.

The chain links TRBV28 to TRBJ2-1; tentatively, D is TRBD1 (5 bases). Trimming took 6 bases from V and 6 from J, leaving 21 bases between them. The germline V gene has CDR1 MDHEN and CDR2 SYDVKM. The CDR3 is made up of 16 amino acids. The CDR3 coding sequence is TGTGCCAGCAGCCTTTTGGTGGCAGGGTCCGTCAATGAGCAGTTCTTC. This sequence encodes CASSLLVAGSVNEQFF.

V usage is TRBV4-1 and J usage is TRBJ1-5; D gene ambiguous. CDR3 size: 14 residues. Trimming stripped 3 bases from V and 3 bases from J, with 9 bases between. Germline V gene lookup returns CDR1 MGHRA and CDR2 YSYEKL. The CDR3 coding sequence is TGCGCCAGCAGCCATAGTACAGCCAATCAGCCCCAGCATTTT. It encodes CASSHSTANQPQHF.

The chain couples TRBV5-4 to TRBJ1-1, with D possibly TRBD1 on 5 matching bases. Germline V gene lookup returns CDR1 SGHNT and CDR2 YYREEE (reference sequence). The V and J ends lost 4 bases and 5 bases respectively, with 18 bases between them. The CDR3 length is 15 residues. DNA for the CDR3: TGTGCCAGCAGCCCGGGGGGGTCGTGGGGGACTGAAGCTTTCTTT. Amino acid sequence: CASSPGGSWGTEAFF.